Shown below are 18 T cell receptor beta chains from a single sample sequenced in a study of CD8 T cells in ankylosing spondylitis. TCRdb itself ran the 5' RACE reads through MiXCR, one entry per CDR3 protein. The sample shows more than 300,000 distinct CDR3 sequences, roughly 10% of them seen only once. Source material: blood, either unsorted or a sorted T cell fraction (not recorded which). All receptors derive from a female donor with ankylosing spondylitis or in good health (not recorded which).

This clonotype was observed at least ten times. The V call is TRBV4-3, the J call TRBJ2-5; D gene unclear. Germline V CDR1 and CDR2: LGHNA, YSLEER. This CDR3 spans 15 amino acids. V was cut by 0 bases and J by 5 bases, with 13 bases left in between. In DNA form, the CDR3 reads TGCGCCAGCAGCCAAGATTTTGGGGTTTGGGAGACCCAGTACTTC. Translated: CASSQDFGVWETQYF.

The table lists this clonotype with many counts. J is TRBJ2-5 and V is TRBV20-1; TRBD1 is a possible D gene (8 bases). This CDR3 comprises 12 residues. Trimming removed 6 bases at V and 4 bases at J, with 12 bases between. Germline V lookup: CDR1 DFQATT, CDR2 SNEGSKA (reference sequence). The CDR3 is CSAHRGGETQYF. CDR3 bases: TGCAGTGCCCACAGGGGGGGAGAGACCCAGTACTTC.

This clonotype was picked up a small number of times. The chain has TRBV27 and TRBJ1-2, with 7 positions matching TRBD1. V gave up 8 bases and J gave up 4 bases; unmatched junction bases: 7. This CDR3 is built from 13 residues. CDR1 and CDR2 (germline): MNHEY, SMNVEV (reference sequence). The CDR3 nucleotides are TGTGCCAGCGCCTACAGGGGCAGCTATGGCTACACCTTC. Residues: CASAYRGSYGYTF.

This clonotype was seen repeatedly, ten times or more. The rearrangement links TRBV6-2 or TRBV6-3 to TRBJ2-7, with D unclear. Trimming left V 2 bases short and J 3 bases short, with 5 bases between. The CDR3 runs 12 residues. Germline loops: CDR1 MNHEY, CDR2 SVGEGT. The CDR3 nucleotides are TGTGCCAGCAGTTACAGAGTCTACGAGCAGTACTTC. Encoded protein: CASSYRVYEQYF.

There are many counts of this clonotype. The rearrangement uses TRBV5-1 and TRBJ2-1; D call uncertain. The germline V and J ends were trimmed by 4 bases and 1 base, with 9 bases remaining between them. This CDR3 spans 14 amino acids. The V gene's germline CDR1 is SGHRS and CDR2 YFSETQ. CDR3 loop: CASSPDPSYNEQFF. The CDR3 region has the DNA TGCGCCAGCAGCCCGGACCCTTCCTACAATGAGCAGTTCTTC.

The table lists this clonotype with many counts. J is TRBJ2-1 and V is TRBV4-3, with 9 bases fitting TRBD2. The CDR3 totals 19 residues. The trim removed 0 bases at V and 3 bases at J, leaving 12 bases unmatched. Germline assignment: CDR1 LGHNA and CDR2 YSLEER. CDR3 sequence: CASSQDTGVLAGLYNEQFF. DNA of the CDR3: TGCGCCAGCAGCCAAGATACGGGAGTACTAGCGGGTCTCTACAATGAGCAGTTCTTC.

The V and J genes are TRBV30 and TRBJ1-6, with D perhaps TRBD1 (5 bases). Per germline, CDR1 GTSNPN and CDR2 SVGIG (reference sequence). The CDR3 sequence is 15 residues long. Deletions cut 2 bases from V and 8 bases from J, with 16 bases between. CDR3 nucleotides: TGTGCCTGGAGTTACCCCCGGGGGGGGGATTCACCCCTCCACTTT. It is translated as CAWSYPRGGDSPLHF.

V and J are TRBV7-2 and TRBJ2-1, with D unresolved. With 7 bases removed from V and 0 bases from J, the gap between germline ends came to 7 bases. This CDR3 has 13 amino acids. CDR1 SGHTA and CDR2 FQGNSA come from the germline V gene. CDR3 coding DNA: TGTGCCAGCACCGCTCCCTCCTACAATGAGCAGTTCTTC. Translation gives CASTAPSYNEQFF.

This clonotype has a count of ten or more. The rearrangement links TRBV6-1 to TRBJ2-5, with D possibly being TRBD2 (5 bases). The CDR3 is made up of 14 amino acids. From germline, CDR1 is MNHNS and CDR2 SASEGT. The V end lost 0 bases, the J end lost 5 bases, and 10 bases lay between the germline ends. DNA for the CDR3: TGTGCCAGCAGTGAAGCGCAGGAGGTGGAGACCCAGTACTTC. Protein product: CASSEAQEVETQYF.

This clonotype was seen repeatedly, ten times or more. This chain links TRBV11-1 with TRBJ2-1; 8 bases align to TRBD1. The CDR3 has 15 residues. J was trimmed by 4 bases and V by 4 bases; bases with no gene match: 6. Germline V gene sequence: CDR1 SGHAT, CDR2 FQDESV (reference sequence). Written as DNA, the CDR3 is TGTGCCAGCAGCTCCGGGACAGGAAATTACAATGAGCAGTTCTTC. Translation gives CASSSGTGNYNEQFF.

This clonotype has ten or more counts. The chain links TRBV20-1 to TRBJ2-1, with D maybe TRBD2 (6 bases). The V end lost 3 bases, the J end lost 4 bases, and 13 bases lay between the germline ends. This CDR3 comprises 14 residues. Germline CDR1 DFQATT, CDR2 SNEGSKA (reference sequence). CDR3 DNA sequence: TGCAGTGCTAGCCGAGCGGGTTTTTACAATGAGCAGTTCTTC. Translation: CSASRAGFYNEQFF.

Ten or more counts support this clonotype. This chain connects TRBV28 to TRBJ2-1; D is ambiguous. Germline V gene sequence: CDR1 MDHEN, CDR2 SYDVKM. There are 14 residues in the CDR3. Trimming took 5 bases from V and 0 from J, leaving 8 bases between them. Here the CDR3 reads CASSDVLSYNEQFF. CDR3 nucleotides: TGTGCCAGCAGTGACGTCCTCTCCTACAATGAGCAGTTCTTC.

This clonotype was observed a few times. The rearrangement joins TRBV12-3 or TRBV12-4 to TRBJ1-2; D is uncertain. The V end was cut by 7 bases, the J end by 10 bases, with 10 bases between. The length of the CDR3 is 10 residues. CDR3 coding DNA: TGTGCCAGCAAACCGGATTACTACACCTTC. Protein: CASKPDYYTF.

In its sample, this clonotype was seen a few times. This rearrangement joins TRBV6-2 or TRBV6-3 to TRBJ1-5; D is possibly TRBD1 (6 bases). There are 16 residues in the CDR3. Germline-derived CDR1 and CDR2 are MNHEY and SVGEGT. Trimming took off 0 bases at V and 0 bases at J, with 9 bases between the two ends. The CDR3 here is CASSYSRTDSNQPQHF. The CDR3 DNA is TGTGCCAGCAGTTACTCACGGACAGATAGCAATCAGCCCCAGCATTTT.

Comments on this clonotype: Given a much more abundant clone one base away, this may be a read error. The gene calls are TRBV12-3 or TRBV12-4 and TRBJ2-2; D gene unclear. The CDR3 has 15 residues. Trimming left V 7 bases short and J 0 bases short, with 12 bases between. CDR3 in amino acids: CASIRRRTNTGELFF. The CDR3 DNA sequence: TGTGCCAGCATCCGCAGACGGACGAACACCGGGGAGCTGTTTTTT.

The chain carries TRBV5-6 and TRBJ1-2; D may be TRBD1 (5 bases). Germline CDR1 is SGHDT and CDR2 is YYEEEE. V was shortened by 5 bases and J by 4 bases, with 12 bases between the two germline ends. The CDR3 is made up of 13 amino acids. The CDR3 nucleotides are TGTGCCAGCAGGTATTCAGGGACCTATGGCTACACCTTC. Its protein product is CASRYSGTYGYTF.

A remark on this clonotype: A read error may produce the germline difference seen at one junction end. The CDR3 is CSASLGRSVKF. CDR3 sequence (DNA): TGCAGTGCTAGTTTGGGGAGGTCGGTCAAATTC. V gene TRBV20-1 combines with J gene TRBJ2-7, with D perhaps TRBD2 (6 bases). Germline-derived CDR1 and CDR2 are DFQATT and SNEGSKA (reference sequence). The CDR3 runs to 11 residues.

This clonotype has just a few counts. J is TRBJ2-1 and V is TRBV7-2; D remains ambiguous. CDR1 and CDR2 (germline): SGHTA, FQGNSA. The CDR3 runs 15 residues. Between the trimmed V and J ends, which lost 3 bases and 2 bases, there was a span of 11 bases. The CDR3 bases are TGTGCCAGCAGCTTTTACAATTCCCCCTACAATGAGCAGTTCTTC. It is translated as CASSFYNSPYNEQFF.